The next 25 T cell receptor beta chains were all read from a single sample in a study of T cell responses to AZD1222 COVID-19 vaccine. Using immunoSEQ multiplex PCR, the repertoire was profiled, and TCRdb retains in-frame clones only, with some absent. The sample shows under 200,000 clones, just over 90% of them seen only once. Sequenced here: peripheral blood, sampled on day 0 of AZD1222 vaccination. The receptors stem from an adult in good health.

The chain couples TRBV7-8 to TRBJ2-5; D is unclear. The CDR3 sequence is 16 residues long. V was shortened by 3 bases and J by 1 base, with 15 bases between the two germline ends. Germline-derived CDR1 and CDR2 are SGHVS and FQNEAQ. CDR3 DNA sequence: TGTGCCAGCAGCTTCTCGGTCCGATTGCCCCAAGAGACCCAGTACTTC. As protein: CASSFSVRLPQETQYF.

The chain uses TRBV6-4 and TRBJ1-2; D not certain. CDR3 length: 13 residues. The V and J ends lost 1 base and 6 bases respectively, with 9 bases between them. Germline loops: CDR1 MRHNA, CDR2 SNTAGT. The CDR3 reads CASSDFNGDGYTF. The DNA of the CDR3 is TGTGCCAGCAGTGACTTCAATGGGGATGGCTACACCTTC.

The chain joins TRBV6-1 to TRBJ1-1; the D is unclear. Germline V gives CDR1 MNHNS, CDR2 SASEGT. V was pared by 1 base and J by 5 bases, with 5 bases between. The CDR3 runs to 12 residues. CDR3 region: CASSEVVTEAFF. The CDR3 bases are TGTGCCAGCAGTGAAGTGGTTACTGAAGCTTTCTTT.

This clone was seen just once. This sequence joins TRBV5-4 and TRBJ2-3; unclear D gene. The V end lost 0 bases, the J end lost 3 bases, and 8 bases lay between the germline ends. Germline V gene data show CDR1 as SGHNT and CDR2 as YYREEE (reference sequence). The CDR3 is 14 residues long. The DNA for the CDR3 is TGTGCCAGCAGCTTGGCCAGCAGAACAGATACGCAGTATTTT. This encodes CASSLASRTDTQYF.

This chain links TRBV5-1 with TRBJ1-1; TRBD1 aligns across 8 bases. V shed 7 bases, J shed 4 bases, and the junction held 6 bases outside the gene matches. Germline V lookup: CDR1 SGHRS, CDR2 YFSETQ. The CDR3 is 13 residues long. Here the CDR3 DNA reads TGCGCCAGCCGGCAGGGGGCCGCCACTGAAGCTTTCTTT. It translates to CASRQGAATEAFF.

The chain has TRBV3-1 (or the pseudogene TRBV3-2) and TRBJ2-5, with a tentative D call TRBD1 (5 bases). There are 12 residues in the CDR3. Germline assignment: CDR1 LGHDT and CDR2 YNNKEL (reference sequence). Trimming cost V 1 base and J 7 bases, with 7 bases left between them. Written as DNA, the CDR3 is TGTGCCAGCAGCCAAGGACAGCGGACCCAGTACTTC. Residues: CASSQGQRTQYF.

The rearrangement uses TRBV6-4 and TRBJ2-1, with TRBD2 matching 8 bases. V dropped 5 bases and J dropped 9; count of bases not matched to a gene: 15. This CDR3 comprises 16 residues. From germline, CDR1 is MRHNA and CDR2 SNTAGT. CDR3 sequence reads: CASSPGTTGGISEQFF. The DNA of the CDR3 is TGTGCCAGCAGTCCCGGGACAACGGGGGGGATTAGTGAGCAGTTCTTC.

The chain couples TRBV5-4 to TRBJ2-7; D unresolved. This CDR3 is 12 amino acids long. The germline CDR1 and CDR2 sequences are SGHNT and YYREEE (reference sequence). V shed 1 base and J shed 0 bases, with 2 bases lying between them. The CDR3 coding sequence is TGTGCCAGCAGCTTGAACTCCTACGAGCAGTACTTC. Its translation is CASSLNSYEQYF. Complete variable domain (other parts from reference TRBV5-4 and TRBJ2-7): ETGVTQSPTHLIKTRGQQVTLRCSSQSGHNTVSWYQQALGQGPQFIFQYYREEENGRGNFPPRFSGLQFPNYSSELNVNALELDDSALYLCASSLNSYEQYFGPGTRLTVT.

The V call is TRBV19, the J call TRBJ2-7; no definite D call. V lost 5 bases and J 0 bases, leaving 8 bases between the germline ends. The CDR3 sequence is 13 residues long. Per germline, CDR1 LNHDA and CDR2 SQIVND (reference sequence). The CDR3 region is CASSPPHSYEQYF. The CDR3 nucleotides read TGTGCCAGTAGTCCTCCCCACTCCTACGAGCAGTACTTC.

The chain carries TRBV6-2 or TRBV6-3 and TRBJ2-7; the match to TRBD2 covers 7 bases. V gave up 4 bases and J gave up 2 bases; unmatched junction bases: 11. Germline loops: CDR1 MNHEY, CDR2 SVGEGT. This CDR3 comprises 16 residues. This CDR3 reads CASSFPGSGGAYEQYF. In DNA, the CDR3 is TGTGCCAGCAGTTTCCCAGGGTCGGGGGGAGCCTACGAGCAGTACTTC.

V and J are TRBV30 and TRBJ1-3; D gene unclear. V shed 5 bases and J shed 0 bases, with 14 bases lying between them. The CDR3 is 15 residues long. Germline V gene data show CDR1 as GTSNPN and CDR2 as SVGIG (reference sequence). CDR3 nucleotide sequence: TGTGCCTGGGCCCCTAGGAGAAGCTCTGGAAACACCATATATTTT. The encoded protein is CAWAPRRSSGNTIYF.

This clone was counted many times. CDR3 residues: CASTSYNEQFF. DNA for the CDR3: TGTGCCAGTACCTCCTACAATGAGCAGTTCTTC. This sequence joins TRBV19 and TRBJ2-1; D uncertain. The CDR3 totals 11 residues. Per the germline V gene, CDR1 is LNHDA and CDR2 is SQIVND (reference sequence). V was trimmed by 7 bases and J by 0 bases, leaving 1 base between them.

The rearrangement joins TRBV10-1 to TRBJ2-3, with D maybe TRBD1 (6 bases). With 0 bases removed from V and 8 bases from J, the gap between germline ends came to 9 bases. The germline V gene has CDR1 WNHNN and CDR2 SYGVQD (reference sequence). The CDR3 totals 13 residues. DNA of the CDR3: TGCGCCAGCAGTGAGTCTCTGGGGGCTACGCAGTATTTT. Residues: CASSESLGATQYF.

The V gene is TRBV5-1, the J gene TRBJ2-2, with D possibly being TRBD1 (6 bases). CDR1 is SGHRS, CDR2 YFSETQ, per germline. This CDR3 has 14 residues. V lost 6 bases and J 1 base, leaving 10 bases between the germline ends. The CDR3 spells CASKYRENTGELFF. For the CDR3, the DNA is TGCGCCAGCAAATACAGGGAGAACACCGGGGAGCTGTTTTTT.

This sequence joins TRBV27 and TRBJ1-1; no definite D call. Germline-derived CDR1 and CDR2 are MNHEY and SMNVEV (reference sequence). V gave up 9 bases and J gave up 5 bases, with 25 bases separating them. The CDR3 extends over 16 amino acids. This chain's CDR3 is CASPLLRTPGSTEAFF. DNA for the CDR3: TGTGCCAGTCCCCTGCTCCGAACCCCGGGATCGACTGAAGCTTTCTTT.

The CDR3 spells CASSSSTGGYTF. Here the CDR3 DNA reads TGTGCCAGCTCGTCGTCGACGGGAGGCTACACCTTC. The V and J genes are TRBV2 and TRBJ1-2; no clear D. This CDR3 has 12 residues. CDR1 and CDR2 (germline): SNHLY, FYNNEI. V was cut by 8 bases and J by 8 bases, with 15 bases left in between.

This chain joins TRBV7-9 and TRBJ1-1, with D unclear. The length of the CDR3 is 11 residues. CDR1 and CDR2 (germline): SEHNR, FQNEAQ (reference sequence). V was cut by 8 bases and J by 1 base, with 5 bases left in between. The CDR3 here is CASLGNTEAFF. The CDR3 region has the DNA TGTGCCAGCCTGGGGAACACTGAAGCTTTCTTT.

The chain combines TRBV6-5 with TRBJ1-1; TRBD1 matches 7 bases. Trimming cost V 7 bases and J 3 bases; bases outside gene matches: 11. Germline V CDR1 and CDR2: MNHEY, SVGAGI. The CDR3 runs to 15 residues. DNA for the CDR3: TGTGCCAGCAAAATACACAGGGGATCGGACACTGAAGCTTTCTTT. Residues: CASKIHRGSDTEAFF.

The chain joins TRBV7-2 to TRBJ1-1; D unclear. V was clipped by 3 bases and J by 5 bases, with 16 bases between them. Germline loops: CDR1 SGHTA, CDR2 FQGNSA. The CDR3 runs 15 residues. Here the CDR3 DNA reads TGTGCCAGCAGCTTCACTCATAACGAAAGGACTGAAGCTTTCTTT. It yields the protein CASSFTHNERTEAFF.

V and J are TRBV5-5 and TRBJ1-1; D call uncertain. CDR3 length: 11 amino acids. Germline lookup yields CDR1 SGHKS and CDR2 YYEKEE (reference sequence). Between the trimmed V and J ends, which lost 1 base and 12 bases, there was a span of 10 bases. The CDR3, as DNA: TGTGCCAGCAGCTTGTACGGGGATCCTTTCTTT. Translating it yields CASSLYGDPFF.

V is TRBV4-1 and J is TRBJ2-1, with D possibly being TRBD1 (5 bases). With 0 bases removed from V and 4 bases from J, the gap between germline ends came to 13 bases. This CDR3 is 16 amino acids long. Germline V gives CDR1 MGHRA, CDR2 YSYEKL. This CDR3 is CASSQEVGAAYNEQFF. In DNA form, the CDR3 reads TGCGCCAGCAGCCAAGAGGTAGGGGCCGCTTACAATGAGCAGTTCTTC.

The rearrangement links TRBV6-5 to TRBJ1-6; TRBD1 matches 9 bases. V was clipped by 5 bases and J by 10 bases; unmatched bases: 6. The CDR3 runs 14 residues. CDR1 is MNHEY and CDR2 is SVGAGI in the germline V gene. The CDR3, as DNA: TGTGCCAGCAGTATAGGACAGGGGCGGTCACCCCTCCACTTT. This encodes CASSIGQGRSPLHF.

The V call is TRBV5-6, the J call TRBJ2-1; D might be TRBD1 or TRBD2, each matching 5 bases. The CDR3 consists of 15 residues. Trimming left V 6 bases short and J 9 bases short, with 22 bases between. Germline V gene sequence: CDR1 SGHDT, CDR2 YYEEEE. CDR3 residues: CASKLWDPGIPEQFF. CDR3 DNA sequence: TGTGCCAGCAAGTTATGGGACCCCGGGATCCCTGAGCAGTTCTTC.

The gene calls are TRBV2 and TRBJ2-7; D assignment may be TRBD1 or TRBD2 (5 bases each). In germline, CDR1 is SNHLY, CDR2 FYNNEI. The CDR3 consists of 15 residues. Trimming took 7 bases from V and 2 from J, leaving 18 bases between them. CDR3 loop: CASTKTGTDPYEQYF. The CDR3 DNA is TGTGCCAGCACAAAGACCGGGACGGACCCCTACGAGCAGTACTTC.

This clone turned up a few times. V and J are TRBV28 and TRBJ1-4, with D maybe TRBD1 (6 bases). The CDR3 sequence is 16 residues long. The V gene's germline CDR1 is MDHEN and CDR2 SYDVKM. V was cut by 8 bases and J by 0 bases, with 16 bases left in between. CDR3 DNA: TGTGCCAGCTGGGGGGTCGGGGGCCCAACTAATGAAAAACTGTTTTTT. It yields the protein CASWGVGGPTNEKLFF.